The TCR beta chain under discussion was sequenced for a study of Graves' ophthalmopathy and Graves' hyperthyroidism. Study observations and caveats: Most expanded clonotypes in thyroid above 0.001 frequency also showed up in blood. A roughly 80% specificity and roughly 90% sensitivity were achieved by a 13-signature model that separated ophthalmopathy from stable hyperthyroidism.

From RNA, the CDR3 regions of TCR beta chains were amplified and sequenced. First-round RT-PCR used HTBI primers; second-round multiplex PCR followed. Each CDR3 protein is one row after TCRdb ran MiXCR on the multiplex PCR reads. This sample has hundreds of thousands of distinct CDR3 sequences; 13% to 15% occur once, and the top ten carry approximately 9.8%. This CDR3 comprises 15 residues. Germline CDR1 reads SGHVS; CDR2 reads FQNEAQ. A note on this clonotype: No antigen is known for it. This may come from a read error, since a much larger clone is one base off.

Uncontrolled infections, pregnancy, lactation or other autoimmune diseases led to patient exclusion. This sequence originates from a woman in her thirties with Graves' ophthalmopathy. The sample comprised blood. The rearrangement links TRBV7-8 to TRBJ2-7; 10 bases line up with TRBD2. The CDR3: CAISTTSGVLYEQYF. DNA for the CDR3: TGTGCCATCAGCACTACTAGCGGGGTACTCTACGAGCAGTACTTC.